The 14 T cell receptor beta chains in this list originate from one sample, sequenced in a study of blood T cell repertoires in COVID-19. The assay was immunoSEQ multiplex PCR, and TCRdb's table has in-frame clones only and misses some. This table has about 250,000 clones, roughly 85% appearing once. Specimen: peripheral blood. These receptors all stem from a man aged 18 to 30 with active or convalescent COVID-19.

The CDR3 is CASSRLAGGGYEQYF. The CDR3, as DNA: TGTGCCAGCAGTCGACTAGCGGGAGGAGGCTACGAGCAGTACTTC. This chain joins TRBV2 and TRBJ2-7; the match to TRBD2 covers 13 bases. The CDR3 spans 15 residues. Germline V gives CDR1 SNHLY, CDR2 FYNNEI. V was pared by 5 bases and J by 3 bases, with 4 bases of the junction left unmatched. The variable domain in full, completed from reference TRBV2 and TRBJ2-7, reads EPEVTQTPSHQVTQMGQEVILRCVPISNHLYFYWYRQILGQKVEFLVSFYNNEISEKSEIFDDQFSVERPDGSNFTLKIRSTKLEDSAMYFCASSRLAGGGYEQYFGPGTRLTVT.

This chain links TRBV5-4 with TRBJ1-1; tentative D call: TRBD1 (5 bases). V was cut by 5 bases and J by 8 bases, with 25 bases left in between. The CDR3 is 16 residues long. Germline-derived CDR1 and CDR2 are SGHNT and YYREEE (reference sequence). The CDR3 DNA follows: TGTGCCAGCAGTCGAGGCACCGGGACTGGGGTGAGGGAAGCTTTCTTT. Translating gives CASSRGTGTGVREAFF.

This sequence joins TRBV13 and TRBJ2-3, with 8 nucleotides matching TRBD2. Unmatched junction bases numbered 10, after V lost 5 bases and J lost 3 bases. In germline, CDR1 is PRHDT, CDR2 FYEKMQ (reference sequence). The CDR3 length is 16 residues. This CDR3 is CASSPGGRGVTDTQYF. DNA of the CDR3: TGTGCCAGCAGCCCGGGAGGGAGGGGGGTTACAGATACGCAGTATTTT.

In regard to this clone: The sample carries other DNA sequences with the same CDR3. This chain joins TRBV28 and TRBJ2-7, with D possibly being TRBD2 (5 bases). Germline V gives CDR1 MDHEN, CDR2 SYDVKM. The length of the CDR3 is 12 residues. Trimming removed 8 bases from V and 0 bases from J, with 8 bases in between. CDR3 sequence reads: CASRRDSYEQYF. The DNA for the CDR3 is TGTGCCAGCCGCCGGGACTCCTACGAGCAGTACTTC.

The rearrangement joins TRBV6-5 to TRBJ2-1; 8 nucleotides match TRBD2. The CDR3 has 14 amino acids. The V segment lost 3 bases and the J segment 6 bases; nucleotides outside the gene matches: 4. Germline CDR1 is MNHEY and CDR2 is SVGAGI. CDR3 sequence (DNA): TGTGCCAGCAGTTATCCGGGGACTAGCAATGAGCAGTTCTTC. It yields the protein CASSYPGTSNEQFF.

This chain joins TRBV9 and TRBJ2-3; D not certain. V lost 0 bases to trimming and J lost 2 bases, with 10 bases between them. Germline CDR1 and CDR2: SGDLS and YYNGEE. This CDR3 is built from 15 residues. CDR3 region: CASSVVGEATDTQYF. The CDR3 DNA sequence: TGTGCCAGCAGCGTAGTCGGAGAAGCCACAGATACGCAGTATTTT.

The DNA for the CDR3 is TGTGCCACCGGGGGGGGTTCGGGTCATACGCAGTATTTT. Translating it yields CATGGGSGHTQYF. The rearrangement uses TRBV2 and TRBJ2-3; 8 bases line up with TRBD2. The germline V gene encodes CDR1 SNHLY and CDR2 FYNNEI. Germline trimming cut 10 bases from V and 7 bases from J; bases unmatched to any gene: 10. The CDR3 spans 13 residues.

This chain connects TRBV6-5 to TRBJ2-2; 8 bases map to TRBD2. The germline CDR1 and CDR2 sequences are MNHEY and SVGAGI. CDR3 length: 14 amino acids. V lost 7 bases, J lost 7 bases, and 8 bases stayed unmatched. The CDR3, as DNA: TGTGCCAGCACCGGCGGGGGGACCGGCGGGGAGCTGTTTTTT. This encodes CASTGGGTGGELFF.

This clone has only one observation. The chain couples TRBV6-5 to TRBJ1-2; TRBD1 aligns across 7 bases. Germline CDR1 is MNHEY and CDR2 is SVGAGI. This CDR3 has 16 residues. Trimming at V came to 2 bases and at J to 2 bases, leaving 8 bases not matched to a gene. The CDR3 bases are TGTGCCAGCAGTTACACACCGCGGACAGGAAACTATGGCTACACCTTC. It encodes CASSYTPRTGNYGYTF.

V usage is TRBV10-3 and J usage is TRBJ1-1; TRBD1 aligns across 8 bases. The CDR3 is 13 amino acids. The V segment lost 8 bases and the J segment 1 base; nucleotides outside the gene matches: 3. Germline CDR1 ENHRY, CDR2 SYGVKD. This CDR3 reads CAIGTGQNTEAFF. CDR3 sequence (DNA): TGTGCCATCGGGACAGGCCAGAACACTGAAGCTTTCTTT.

The CDR3 DNA sequence: TGTGCCAGCAGCCGGAGGGGCGGGGACACAGATACGCAGTATTTT. As protein: CASSRRGGDTDTQYF. The chain employs TRBV5-8 and TRBJ2-3; the D gene is possibly TRBD2 (6 bases). The CDR3 contains 15 residues. Looked up from germline, CDR1 is SGHTS and CDR2 is YDEGEE. V was trimmed by 4 bases and J by 2 bases, leaving 14 bases between them.

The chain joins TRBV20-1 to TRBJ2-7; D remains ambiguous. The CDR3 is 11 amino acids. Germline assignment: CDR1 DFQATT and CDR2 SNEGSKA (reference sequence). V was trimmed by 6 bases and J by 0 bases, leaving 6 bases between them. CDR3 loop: CSAKNSYEQYF. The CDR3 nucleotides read TGCAGTGCCAAAAACTCCTACGAGCAGTACTTC.

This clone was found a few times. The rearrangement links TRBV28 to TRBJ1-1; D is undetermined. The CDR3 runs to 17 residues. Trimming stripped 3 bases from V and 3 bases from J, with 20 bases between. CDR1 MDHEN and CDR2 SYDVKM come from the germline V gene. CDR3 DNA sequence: TGTGCCAGCAGTTTTTCGGGTCCGGGGTCTGATTACACTGAAGCTTTCTTT. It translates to CASSFSGPGSDYTEAFF.

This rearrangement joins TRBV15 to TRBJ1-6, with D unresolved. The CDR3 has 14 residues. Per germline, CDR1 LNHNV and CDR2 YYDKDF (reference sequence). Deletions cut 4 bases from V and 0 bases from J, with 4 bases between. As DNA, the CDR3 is TGTGCCACCAGCATTAGCTCCTATAATTCACCCCTCCACTTT. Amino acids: CATSISSYNSPLHF.